This T cell receptor (beta chain) was identified during a study of cytomegalovirus exposure and HLA in healthy donors. Study overall: When 398 donors were genotyped, roughly 82% of them were found to fall in the Caucasian-associated ancestry cluster.

The PCR contained 60 Vbeta and 13 Jbeta primers. Assay: immunoSEQ multiplex PCR; the TCRdb copy retains only in-frame clones and omits some. The sample table includes 170,000 or so clones. V shed 2 bases and J shed 3 bases, with 19 bases lying between them. The CDR3 runs to 18 residues. CDR1 is SGHTA, CDR2 FQGTGA, per germline. This chain connects TRBV7-3 to TRBJ2-2; a weak D match, TRBD2 (5 bases). The clonotype originates from a man aged 25-45 years in good health and CMV-seronegative. Sequenced: PBMCs. CDR3 amino acids: CASSLGLGGASDTGELFF. In DNA, the CDR3 is TGTGCCAGCAGCTTAGGTCTAGGAGGAGCATCTGACACCGGGGAGCTGTTTTTT. The full variable domain, with the rest looked up from reference TRBV7-3 and TRBJ2-2, is GAGVSQTPSNKVTEKGKYVELRCDPISGHTALYWYRQSLGQGPEFLIYFQGTGAADDSGLPNDRFFAVRPEGSVSTLKIQRTERGDSAVYLCASSLGLGGASDTGELFFGEGSRLTVL.